A selection of T cell receptor beta chains follows, all from one sample in a study of CD8+CD57+ T cells in acquired aplastic anemia. MiXCR, run by TCRdb on the reads, gives a single entry per CDR3 protein. The data contain some 170,000 distinct CDR3 sequences, 63% of them singletons. Sequencing was carried out using sorted CD4+, CD8+, or CD8+CD57+ T cells (not recorded which) from PBMCs. These receptors were collected from a human donor with aplastic anemia. Both conserved end residues are part of each CDR3. The order of the fields is D gene, V gene, clone size, J gene, CDR3 DNA, CDR3 protein. The D gene is left open where the match is weak. Clone size, where shown, is once, few, many, or a class for clones that have expanded.

TRBD2	TRBV7-9	.	TRBJ2-5	TGTGCCAGCAGCTCGTTAGCGGGAGTTTGGGAGACCCAGTACTTC	CASSSLAGVWETQYF
.	TRBV2	many	TRBJ1-1	TGTGCCAGCAGGGAACGGGAGAACACTGAAGCTTTCTTT	CASRERENTEAFF
.	TRBV6-5	.	TRBJ2-2	TGTGCCAGCAGTTCGGGGGGCGTGAACACCGGGGAGCTGTTTTTT	CASSSGGVNTGELFF
.	TRBV6-6	few	TRBJ1-2	TGTGCCAGCAGTTTAACAGCGTCCTATGGCTACACCTTC	CASSLTASYGYTF
TRBD2	TRBV20-1	few	TRBJ2-2	TGCAGTGCGAAACCCGGGGGGGCAGACACCGGGGAGCTGTTTTTT	CSAKPGGADTGELFF
.	TRBV2	.	TRBJ1-1	TGTGCCAGCACTCAGGGAAGTTTCGCTTTCTTT	CASTQGSFAFF
TRBD1	TRBV4-1	.	TRBJ2-7	TGCGCCAGCCAAACCCTGACAGGGGCCTACGAGCAGTACTTC	CASQTLTGAYEQYF
TRBD1	TRBV4-2	once	TRBJ1-5	TGTGCCAGCAGCTTAGGGGGACAGGGGTATCAGCCCCAGCATTTT	CASSLGGQGYQPQHF
.	TRBV19	.	TRBJ1-5	TGTGCCAGTAGTATTAGGGATCAGCCCCAGCATTTT	CASSIRDQPQHF
TRBD1	TRBV19	.	TRBJ2-2	TGTGCCAGTACCTCGGGACAGCTTCCCACCGGGGAGCTGTTTTTT	CASTSGQLPTGELFF
TRBD2	TRBV10-3	.	TRBJ2-2	TGTGCCATCGATAGCGGGTCCCGAAACACCGGGGAGCTGTTTTTT	CAIDSGSRNTGELFF
.	TRBV24-1	.	TRBJ2-5	TGTGCCACCAGTGATTCCCAGCCTGGGACGCAAGAGACCCAGTACTTC	CATSDSQPGTQETQYF
TRBD1	TRBV2	.	TRBJ1-2	TGTGCCAGCAGCGTCCCAGGGGGGATCTATGGCTACACCTTC	CASSVPGGIYGYTF
.	TRBV7-9	.	TRBJ2-7	TGTGCCAGCAGCTCCACCGGGGTTAGGGACGAGCAGTACTTC	CASSSTGVRDEQYF
.	TRBV7-9	.	TRBJ2-7	TGTGCCAGCAGTCGGCAGGATAGGCAGTACTTC	CASSRQDRQYF
TRBD2	TRBV10-3	once	TRBJ2-1	TGTGCCACCGGGAGGGAGGCAAATGAGCAGTTCTTC	CATGREANEQFF
.	TRBV24-1	once	TRBJ2-3	TGTGCCACCAGTGTCCCAGGGGGCACAGATACGCAGTATTTT	CATSVPGGTDTQYF
.	TRBV7-9	many	TRBJ2-7	TGTGCCAGCAGCGGGGGGACGAGCTACGAGCAGTACTTC	CASSGGTSYEQYF
.	TRBV12-3/TRBV12-4	many	TRBJ2-5	TGTGCCAGCAGTTTAGGTGCCAGGTACCAAGAGACCCAGTACTTC	CASSLGARYQETQYF
.	TRBV27	many	TRBJ1-2	TGTGCCAGCAGGGAGGGGAACTATGGCTACACCTTC	CASREGNYGYTF
.	TRBV5-5	.	TRBJ2-7	TGTGCCAGCAGCTTGGAGGGTCCCGTCGAGCAGTACTTC	CASSLEGPVEQYF
TRBD1	TRBV4-1	few	TRBJ1-5	TGCGCCAGCAGCATGATTGGACAGGGCTATGAGCTCCAGCATTTT	CASSMIGQGYELQHF
TRBD2	TRBV5-1	.	TRBJ2-2	TGCGCCAGCAGCTGGACTAGCGATAGCACCGGGGAGCTGTTTTTT	CASSWTSDSTGELFF
.	TRBV10-1	.	TRBJ2-7	TGCGCCAGCAGTGAGGCCAACTTAGGCGAGCAGTACTTC	CASSEANLGEQYF
TRBD1	TRBV7-8	.	TRBJ2-7	TGTGCCAGCAGCTTAGTGACAGGGGCAACAACCTACGAGCAGTACTTC	CASSLVTGATTYEQYF
TRBD2	TRBV19	once	TRBJ2-1	TGTGCCAGTAGTCCACCCCCTAGACTAGCGGGTCTTCACAATGAGCAGTTCTTC	CASSPPPRLAGLHNEQFF
.	TRBV5-8	.	TRBJ2-7	TGTGCCAGCAGCTTGACGGGAGTCCAGCAGTACTTC	CASSLTGVQQYF
TRBD1	TRBV29-1	once	TRBJ2-5	TGCAGCGTTGAGGGGACAGGCCAAGAGACCCAGTACTTC	CSVEGTGQETQYF
.	TRBV6-5	.	TRBJ2-3	TGTGCCAGCAGCCCTAAAATGGCTTTCACAGATACGCAGTATTTT	CASSPKMAFTDTQYF
TRBD2	TRBV2	.	TRBJ2-1	TGTGCCAGCACGCGGACTAGCGGGATCTCCTACAATGAGCAGTTCTTC	CASTRTSGISYNEQFF
.	TRBV20-1	.	TRBJ2-5	TGCAGTGCTACACCACTAGCCACCTCGGGGCAAGAGACCCAGTACTTC	CSATPLATSGQETQYF
.	TRBV19	.	TRBJ2-7	TGTGCCAGTAGCAAGGGAGACACCCTCTACGAGCAGTACTTC	CASSKGDTLYEQYF
.	TRBV7-8	.	TRBJ1-2	TGTGCCAGCAGCTTAGGCCCTCGGGCTGACTATGGCTACACCTTC	CASSLGPRADYGYTF
TRBD2	TRBV5-4	.	TRBJ2-5	TGTGCCAGTAGTATGGGACTAGCGACAGAGACCCAGTACTTC	CASSMGLATETQYF
TRBD2	TRBV7-3	.	TRBJ2-7	TGTGCCAGCAGCCCAAGGGCTAGCGGGACCACCTACGAGCAGTACTTC	CASSPRASGTTYEQYF
TRBD1	TRBV15	many	TRBJ2-1	TGTGCCACCAGCACTGACAGGGGGAATGAGCAGTTCTTC	CATSTDRGNEQFF
.	TRBV15	.	TRBJ2-5	TGTGCCACCAGCAGGAGGGGGGCAGAGACCCAGTACTTC	CATSRRGAETQYF
.	TRBV11-2	few	TRBJ2-7	TGTGCCAGCAGCTTAGGGGTCGGGCGGTACGAGCAGTACTTC	CASSLGVGRYEQYF
.	TRBV29-1	.	TRBJ2-7	TGCAGCGTTTCGATGGACGGGGGATACGAGCAGTACTTC	CSVSMDGGYEQYF
TRBD1	TRBV24-1	few	TRBJ2-3	TGTGCCACCAGTGATTTAGAAGGGGGCCGGGGCACAGATACGCAGTATTTT	CATSDLEGGRGTDTQYF
.	TRBV9	.	TRBJ1-1	TGTGCCAGCAGCGTAGCCAGCGGTTTGGTGAACACTGAAGCTTTCTTT	CASSVASGLVNTEAFF
TRBD2	TRBV20-1	.	TRBJ2-7	TGCAGTGCTAGACCCGGGACTAGCGGTACCTACGAGCAGTACTTC	CSARPGTSGTYEQYF
.	TRBV29-1	many	TRBJ1-1	TGCAGCGTCTGGGCAGAGAACACTGAAGCTTTCTTT	CSVWAENTEAFF
.	TRBV7-9	many	TRBJ2-7	TGTGCCAGCAGCCTATCAACTCTTGGGGAATACGAGCAGTACTTC	CASSLSTLGEYEQYF
.	TRBV7-2	.	TRBJ1-6	TGTGCCAGCAGCTTATCGGCAGGGTTCTCCTATAATTCACCCCTCCACTTT	CASSLSAGFSYNSPLHF
.	TRBV29-1	many	TRBJ2-7	TGCAGCTTCCTCTCGACCGAGACCTACGAGCAGTACTTC	CSFLSTETYEQYF
.	TRBV2	few	TRBJ2-7	TGTGCCACCCGGGACTCTCCTTACGAGCAGTACTTC	CATRDSPYEQYF
TRBD2	TRBV19	.	TRBJ2-3	TGTGCCTGGACCGGACTAGCGGGGGGGCTATTAAGCACAGATACGCAGTATTTT	CAWTGLAGGLLSTDTQYF